Listed below are T cell receptor beta chains from one sample, sequenced in a study of CD4 T cell repertoires in COVID-19. Repertoires were generated with immunoSEQ multiplex PCR, while TCRdb's copy carries only in-frame clones and drops some. The data contain 20,000 to 30,000 clones, nearly 95% of them seen just once; the ten biggest clones take up 0.65% to 0.8%. The source was circulating follicular helper CD4+ T cells (cTfh) from blood, collected before the COVID-19 pandemic. The source of these receptors is a human donor who had COVID-19. Both conserved end residues are part of each CDR3. The D gene is left open where the match is weak. Size is omitted from some rows. Given values are once, few, many or a class for expanded clones.

V gene: TRBV6-1
D gene: -
clone size: -
J gene: TRBJ1-2
CDR3 length: 15
CDR3 protein: CASSVFSTDSYGYTF
CDR3 DNA: TGTGCCAGCAGTGTCTTCTCGACAGACTCCTATGGCTACACCTTC

V gene: TRBV9
D gene: -
clone size: -
J gene: TRBJ2-1
CDR3 length: 15
CDR3 protein: CASSVGTVNHNEQFF
CDR3 DNA: TGTGCCAGCAGCGTAGGAACTGTAAACCACAATGAGCAGTTCTTC

V gene: TRBV19
D gene: TRBD1
clone size: -
J gene: TRBJ2-3
CDR3 length: 14
CDR3 protein: CASRDRGPTDTQYF
CDR3 DNA: TGTGCCAGTAGAGACAGGGGCCCCACAGATACGCAGTATTTT

V gene: TRBV21-1
D gene: -
clone size: -
J gene: TRBJ1-2
CDR3 length: 15
CDR3 protein: CASSPSRGRVHGYTF
CDR3 DNA: TGTGCCAGCAGTCCGTCACGGGGTAGGGTTCATGGCTACACCTTC

V gene: TRBV28
D gene: -
clone size: -
J gene: TRBJ2-3
CDR3 length: 14
CDR3 protein: CASSSGAITDTQYF
CDR3 DNA: TGTGCCAGCAGTTCCGGAGCTATTACAGATACGCAGTATTTT

V gene: TRBV29-1
D gene: TRBD1
clone size: -
J gene: TRBJ1-4
CDR3 length: 13
CDR3 protein: CSVSGTGFEKLFF
CDR3 DNA: TGCAGCGTATCCGGGACAGGTTTCGAAAAACTGTTTTTT

V gene: TRBV6-5
D gene: -
clone size: -
J gene: TRBJ1-1
CDR3 length: 13
CDR3 protein: CASSDIGGTEAFF
CDR3 DNA: TGTGCCAGCAGTGATATCGGGGGAACTGAAGCTTTCTTT

V gene: TRBV19
D gene: TRBD1
clone size: -
J gene: TRBJ1-2
CDR3 length: 17
CDR3 protein: CASSIQKQGALIYGYTF
CDR3 DNA: TGTGCCAGTAGTATACAAAAACAGGGGGCGCTGATCTATGGCTACACCTTC

V gene: TRBV7-2
D gene: -
clone size: once
J gene: TRBJ2-3
CDR3 length: 14
CDR3 protein: CASSVANLADTQYF
CDR3 DNA: TGTGCCAGCAGCGTAGCGAACCTAGCAGATACGCAGTATTTT

V gene: TRBV6-6
D gene: TRBD1
clone size: -
J gene: TRBJ2-7
CDR3 length: 12
CDR3 protein: CASSDRGQEQYF
CDR3 DNA: TGTGCCAGCAGTGACAGGGGGCAAGAGCAGTACTTC

V gene: TRBV7-2
D gene: -
clone size: -
J gene: TRBJ1-6
CDR3 length: 13
CDR3 protein: CASSRDIGTPLHF
CDR3 DNA: TGTGCCAGCAGCCGGGACATTGGCACACCCCTCCACTTT

V gene: TRBV5-1
D gene: TRBD2
clone size: -
J gene: TRBJ2-1
CDR3 length: 16
CDR3 protein: CASSPMTSGIGNEQFF
CDR3 DNA: TGCGCCAGCAGCCCGATGACTAGCGGGATAGGCAATGAGCAGTTCTTC

V gene: TRBV27
D gene: TRBD1
clone size: -
J gene: TRBJ2-7
CDR3 length: 14
CDR3 protein: CASSRTGPTYEQYF
CDR3 DNA: TGTGCCAGCAGTAGGACAGGTCCAACCTACGAGCAGTACTTC

V gene: TRBV29-1
D gene: TRBD2
clone size: -
J gene: TRBJ2-1
CDR3 length: 13
CDR3 protein: CSSTGLVGTEQFF
CDR3 DNA: TGCAGCTCAACGGGACTAGTGGGAACTGAGCAGTTCTTC

V gene: TRBV5-1
D gene: -
clone size: -
J gene: TRBJ2-1
CDR3 length: 14
CDR3 protein: CASSQQVSYNEQFF
CDR3 DNA: TGCGCCAGCAGCCAACAGGTATCCTACAATGAGCAGTTCTTC

V gene: TRBV7-8
D gene: -
clone size: -
J gene: TRBJ2-6
CDR3 length: 16
CDR3 protein: CASSRVLPVGANVLTF
CDR3 DNA: TGTGCCAGCAGCCGGGTCTTGCCTGTGGGGGCCAACGTCCTGACTTTC

V gene: TRBV23-1
D gene: TRBD2
clone size: -
J gene: TRBJ2-4
CDR3 length: 19
CDR3 protein: CASSQSTSGPRRGKNIQYF
CDR3 DNA: TGCGCCAGCAGTCAGTCGACTAGCGGCCCGAGGAGGGGAAAAAACATTCAGTACTTC

V gene: TRBV4-2
D gene: TRBD2
clone size: -
J gene: TRBJ2-1
CDR3 length: 16
CDR3 protein: CASSQDPGGYYNEQFF
CDR3 DNA: TGTGCCAGCAGCCAAGATCCGGGGGGGTACTACAATGAGCAGTTCTTC

V gene: TRBV5-1
D gene: -
clone size: -
J gene: TRBJ2-3
CDR3 length: 16
CDR3 protein: CASSLAGVGSTDTQYF
CDR3 DNA: TGCGCCAGCAGCTTGGCCGGGGTTGGGAGCACAGATACGCAGTATTTT

V gene: TRBV6-5
D gene: -
clone size: -
J gene: TRBJ1-5
CDR3 length: 13
CDR3 protein: CASGGQLNQPQHF
CDR3 DNA: TGTGCCAGCGGCGGACAGCTCAATCAGCCCCAGCATTTT

V gene: TRBV11-2
D gene: -
clone size: -
J gene: TRBJ2-1
CDR3 length: 11
CDR3 protein: CASSGHNEQFF
CDR3 DNA: TGTGCCAGCAGCGGCCACAATGAGCAGTTCTTC

V gene: TRBV5-1
D gene: TRBD2
clone size: -
J gene: TRBJ2-1
CDR3 length: 16
CDR3 protein: CASSSGPGTSGGEQFF
CDR3 DNA: TGCGCCAGCAGCTCGGGCCCCGGGACTAGCGGGGGAGAGCAGTTCTTC

V gene: TRBV7-2
D gene: TRBD2
clone size: -
J gene: TRBJ2-2
CDR3 length: 14
CDR3 protein: CASSFSGGTGELFF
CDR3 DNA: TGTGCCAGCAGCTTCAGCGGGGGGACTGGGGAGCTGTTTTTT

V gene: TRBV10-2
D gene: -
clone size: -
J gene: TRBJ1-2
CDR3 length: 12
CDR3 protein: CASSGANYGYTF
CDR3 DNA: TGCGCCAGCTCGGGAGCTAACTATGGCTACACCTTC

V gene: TRBV2
D gene: TRBD1
clone size: once
J gene: TRBJ1-5
CDR3 length: 19
CDR3 protein: CASSPPFLTGTGLRQPQHF
CDR3 DNA: TGTGCCAGCAGCCCGCCTTTTCTCACCGGGACAGGGCTTCGGCAGCCCCAGCATTTT

V gene: TRBV5-1
D gene: TRBD1
clone size: -
J gene: TRBJ2-5
CDR3 length: 16
CDR3 protein: CASSLGGTGGEETQYF
CDR3 DNA: TGCGCCAGCAGCCTTGGGGGGACAGGGGGCGAAGAGACCCAGTACTTC

V gene: TRBV29-1
D gene: -
clone size: -
J gene: TRBJ2-1
CDR3 length: 13
CDR3 protein: CSVEEGVYNEQFF
CDR3 DNA: TGCAGCGTTGAAGAGGGCGTCTACAATGAGCAGTTCTTC

V gene: TRBV9
D gene: TRBD2
clone size: -
J gene: TRBJ2-2
CDR3 length: 16
CDR3 protein: CASSVGGGANTGELFF
CDR3 DNA: TGTGCCAGCAGCGTAGGCGGGGGGGCCAACACCGGGGAGCTGTTTTTT

V gene: TRBV14
D gene: TRBD1
clone size: -
J gene: TRBJ1-2
CDR3 length: 17
CDR3 protein: CASSQELVGVGQDGYTF
CDR3 DNA: TGTGCCAGCAGCCAAGAATTAGTCGGTGTGGGACAGGATGGCTACACCTTC

V gene: TRBV4-1
D gene: -
clone size: -
J gene: TRBJ2-2
CDR3 length: 15
CDR3 protein: CASSHDPGSPGELFF
CDR3 DNA: TGCGCCAGCAGCCATGACCCGGGTTCACCCGGGGAGCTGTTTTTT

V gene: TRBV19
D gene: -
clone size: -
J gene: TRBJ2-1
CDR3 length: 15
CDR3 protein: CASSPTGQRSNEQFF
CDR3 DNA: TGTGCCAGTAGTCCGACGGGACAAAGATCCAATGAGCAGTTCTTC

V gene: TRBV5-1
D gene: -
clone size: once
J gene: TRBJ1-2
CDR3 length: 14
CDR3 protein: CASRSDRNNYGYTF
CDR3 DNA: TGCGCCAGCAGATCTGACAGAAACAACTATGGCTACACCTTC

V gene: TRBV6-1
D gene: TRBD1
clone size: -
J gene: TRBJ1-2
CDR3 length: 14
CDR3 protein: CASSWAGQDYGYTF
CDR3 DNA: TGTGCCAGCAGTTGGGCGGGACAGGACTATGGCTACACCTTC

V gene: TRBV19
D gene: TRBD1
clone size: -
J gene: TRBJ1-5
CDR3 length: 14
CDR3 protein: CASSGGTGRQPQHF
CDR3 DNA: TGTGCCAGTAGTGGGGGGACAGGGCGGCAGCCCCAGCATTTT

V gene: TRBV5-6
D gene: -
clone size: -
J gene: TRBJ2-1
CDR3 length: 13
CDR3 protein: CASSLVQNNEQFF
CDR3 DNA: TGTGCCAGCAGCTTGGTTCAGAACAATGAGCAGTTCTTC

V gene: TRBV2
D gene: -
clone size: -
J gene: TRBJ1-5
CDR3 length: 13
CDR3 protein: CASSVGGSQPQHF
CDR3 DNA: TGTGCCAGCAGTGTGGGAGGGAGCCAGCCCCAGCATTTT

V gene: TRBV27
D gene: TRBD1
clone size: -
J gene: TRBJ1-3
CDR3 length: 16
CDR3 protein: CATKPGTGGAGNTIYF
CDR3 DNA: TGTGCCACCAAACCCGGGACAGGCGGTGCTGGAAACACCATATATTTT

V gene: TRBV7-8
D gene: -
clone size: -
J gene: TRBJ2-7
CDR3 length: 14
CDR3 protein: CASSLLGTGYEQYF
CDR3 DNA: TGTGCCAGCAGCTTATTAGGCACAGGCTACGAGCAGTACTTC

V gene: TRBV28
D gene: -
clone size: -
J gene: TRBJ1-1
CDR3 length: 17
CDR3 protein: CASSPPVRQFLNTEAFF
CDR3 DNA: TGTGCCAGCAGTCCACCAGTCCGACAGTTTTTAAACACTGAAGCTTTCTTT

V gene: TRBV2
D gene: TRBD1
clone size: -
J gene: TRBJ2-3
CDR3 length: 15
CDR3 protein: CASRLDRGPGDTQYF
CDR3 DNA: TGTGCCAGCAGGTTGGACAGGGGGCCGGGGGATACGCAGTATTTT

V gene: TRBV6-1
D gene: TRBD1
clone size: -
J gene: TRBJ1-3
CDR3 length: 15
CDR3 protein: CASSRTGGGGNTIYF
CDR3 DNA: TGTGCCAGCAGTCGGACAGGGGGAGGTGGAAACACCATATATTTT

V gene: TRBV27
D gene: TRBD1
clone size: -
J gene: TRBJ1-2
CDR3 length: 13
CDR3 protein: CASSLGTGGGYTF
CDR3 DNA: TGTGCCAGCAGTCTCGGGACAGGGGGCGGCTACACCTTC

V gene: TRBV6-1
D gene: -
clone size: -
J gene: TRBJ1-1
CDR3 length: 12
CDR3 protein: CASGRVNTEAFF
CDR3 DNA: TGTGCCAGCGGGCGCGTGAACACTGAAGCTTTCTTT

V gene: TRBV11-2
D gene: TRBD2
clone size: -
J gene: TRBJ2-3
CDR3 length: 15
CDR3 protein: CASSRMGGSTDTQYF
CDR3 DNA: TGTGCCAGCAGCCGGATGGGGGGGAGCACAGATACGCAGTATTTT

V gene: TRBV7-9
D gene: -
clone size: once
J gene: TRBJ1-1
CDR3 length: 14
CDR3 protein: CASSRPEANTEAFF
CDR3 DNA: TGTGCCAGCTCAAGGCCGGAGGCGAACACTGAAGCTTTCTTT

V gene: TRBV6-5
D gene: -
clone size: -
J gene: TRBJ2-4
CDR3 length: 13
CDR3 protein: CASSSTTRSIQYF
CDR3 DNA: TGTGCCAGCAGCTCTACGACCCGGAGCATTCAGTACTTC

V gene: TRBV7-9
D gene: -
clone size: -
J gene: TRBJ1-3
CDR3 length: 14
CDR3 protein: CASSFSSSGNTIYF
CDR3 DNA: TGTGCCAGCAGCTTTTCTAGCTCTGGAAACACCATATATTTT

V gene: TRBV7-8
D gene: -
clone size: -
J gene: TRBJ1-6
CDR3 length: 14
CDR3 protein: CASSLRQVDSPLHF
CDR3 DNA: TGTGCCAGCAGCTTACGGCAGGTAGATTCACCCCTCCACTTT

V gene: TRBV28
D gene: -
clone size: -
J gene: TRBJ2-1
CDR3 length: 15
CDR3 protein: CASSVTGSSYNEQFF
CDR3 DNA: TGTGCCAGCAGCGTTACAGGGAGCTCCTACAATGAGCAGTTCTTC

V gene: TRBV19
D gene: TRBD1
clone size: -
J gene: TRBJ1-5
CDR3 length: 16
CDR3 protein: CASSPRGTGGNQPQHF
CDR3 DNA: TGTGCCAGTAGTCCAAGAGGGACAGGGGGCAATCAGCCCCAGCATTTT

V gene: TRBV6-1
D gene: -
clone size: -
J gene: TRBJ1-3
CDR3 length: 15
CDR3 protein: CASRLTGGSFDTIYF
CDR3 DNA: TGTGCCAGCAGGCTTACGGGAGGGTCCTTTGACACCATATATTTT